The 22 T cell receptor beta chains below come from one sample, sequenced in a study of T cells in women clearing cervical HPV infection. The table came from immunoSEQ multiplex PCR; TCRdb's copy has only in-frame clones and leaves some out. This listing includes 20,000 to 30,000 clones. The specimen was blood buffy coat. The receptors were sampled from a woman between 18 and 69 years old with a cervical HPV16 infection that either progressed to CIN3+ or cleared (not recorded which).

Concerning this clone itself: The missing CDR3 end, 3 residues past where the read stops, is filled in from the germline J gene. The chain carries TRBV18 and TRBJ2-7; 14 bases align to TRBD2. Germline CDR1 reads KGHSH; CDR2 reads LQKENI. Unmatched junction bases numbered 3, after V lost 2 bases and J lost 0 bases. This CDR3 comprises 17 residues. CDR3 amino acids: CASSPGLAGGLSYEQYF. The part of the CDR3 DNA that was read is TGTGCCAGCTCACCAGGACTAGCGGGGGGCCTCTCCTACGAG.

With respect to this clone: The CDR3 end lies 3 residues beyond the end of the read and is filled in from the germline J gene. The chain employs TRBV5-4 and TRBJ2-1, with D maybe TRBD1 (6 bases). CDR1 SGHNT and CDR2 YYREEE come from the germline V gene (reference sequence). The length of the CDR3 is 15 residues. Trimming removed 2 bases at V and 6 bases at J, with 15 bases between. CDR3 bases read: TGTGCCAGCAGCTTTCCCGAACAGGGCCCCAATGAG. It yields the protein CASSFPEQGPNE. The complete CDR3 reads CASSFPEQGPNEQFF. The whole variable domain, remainder taken from reference TRBV5-4 and TRBJ2-1, is ETGVTQSPTHLIKTRGQQVTLRCSSQSGHNTVSWYQQALGQGPQFIFQYYREEENGRGNFPPRFSGLQFPNYSSELNVNALELDDSALYLCASSFPEQGPNEQFFGPGTRLTVL.

About this clone: The observed sequence ends 3 residues before the CDR3 terminus, with the missing tail filled in from the germline J gene. V gene TRBV19 combines with J gene TRBJ2-1; 9 bases line up with TRBD2. Germline loops: CDR1 LNHDA, CDR2 SQIVND (reference sequence). V dropped 6 bases and J dropped 8; count of bases not matched to a gene: 8. This CDR3 spans 14 amino acids. The CDR3 region is CASRPLAGRYEQFF. The CDR3 DNA, read in part, is TGTGCCAGTAGACCCCTAGCGGGAAGGTATGAG.

Points on this clone: From the germline J gene comes the end of the CDR3, since the read stops 3 residues before it. This chain connects TRBV3-1 (or the pseudogene TRBV3-2) to TRBJ2-5; D ambiguous. Looked up from germline, CDR1 is LGHDT and CDR2 is YNNKEL (reference sequence). The CDR3 loop spans 15 amino acids. V dropped 0 bases and J dropped 4 bases, with 12 bases sitting between them. The CDR3 bases that were read are TGTGCCAGCAGCCAAGATTTTCACGGTCGAGAGACC. Protein sequence: CASSQDFHGRET. The whole CDR3 sequence is CASSQDFHGRETQYF.

Turning to this clone: The read gets to within 3 residues of the CDR3 end, and the germline J gene fills in the rest. The V call is TRBV23-1, the J call TRBJ2-3; D is possibly TRBD1 or TRBD2 (5 bases each). TRBV23-1 belongs to the ORF category, with a function that is uncertain. CDR3 length: 17 amino acids. The CDR3 here is CASSQPLRGARQETQYF. The CDR3 bases that were read are TGCGCCAGCAGTCAACCTCTTAGGGGAGCCCGGCAAGAGACG.

About this clone: The read ends 3 residues shy of where the CDR3 ends; the end is completed using the germline J gene. The chain carries TRBV5-5 and TRBJ2-7; D may correspond to TRBD1 or TRBD2 (5 bases each). The V end was cut by 6 bases, the J end by 0 bases, with 7 bases between. Germline V lookup: CDR1 SGHKS, CDR2 YYEKEE (reference sequence). There are 12 residues in the CDR3. The CDR3 loop is CASKGSSYEQYF. Partial CDR3 DNA: TGTGCCAGCAAGGGGAGCTCCTACGAG.

Regarding this clone: Coverage ceases 3 residues before the CDR3 finishes, and the germline J gene fills in the end. V usage is TRBV9 and J usage is TRBJ2-1; TRBD2 matches at 7 bases. CDR1 and CDR2 from the germline V gene are SGDLS and YYNGEE. Trimming at V came to 0 bases and at J to 4 bases, leaving 4 bases not matched to a gene. The CDR3 consists of 15 residues. CDR3 bases read: TGTGCCAGCAGCGTAGGCGGACTAGAGTACAATGAG. Translating gives CASSVGGLEYNE. The whole CDR3 protein reads CASSVGGLEYNEQFF. Full variable domain (rest looked up from reference TRBV9 and TRBJ2-1): DSGVTQTPKHLITATGQRVTLRCSPRSGDLSVYWYQQSLDQGLQFLIQYYNGEERAKGNILERFSAQQFPDLHSELNLSSLELGDSALYFCASSVGGLEYNEQFFGPGTRLTVL.

A note on this clone: Sequencing ends 3 residues short of the CDR3 end; the germline J gene provides the rest. The chain recombines TRBV20-1 with TRBJ1-4, with 9 bases fitting TRBD1. The V gene's germline CDR1 is DFQATT and CDR2 SNEGSKA (reference sequence). The CDR3 consists of 14 residues. V was clipped by 3 bases and J by 6 bases; unmatched bases: 5. The CDR3 bases that were read are TGCAGTGCTAGCCGGACAGGGGATGATGAAAAA. Translating gives CSASRTGDDEK. The CDR3 reads in full as CSASRTGDDEKLFF.

Notes on this clone: The read ends 3 residues before the CDR3 terminus; that terminus is restored from the germline J gene. The chain couples TRBV7-2 to TRBJ1-2, with unresolved D. CDR3 size: 15 residues. Per the germline V gene, CDR1 is SGHTA and CDR2 is FQGNSA. The CDR3 spells CASSPLAGVYNDYTF. The sequenced CDR3 bases are TGTGCCAGCAGCCCACTAGCGGGAGTCTACAATGAC.

To note about this clone: The DNA ends 3 residues before the CDR3 does, and the rest of the CDR3 is filled in from the germline J gene. V and J are TRBV18 and TRBJ2-7, with D tentatively TRBD2 (5 bases). CDR1 and CDR2 (germline): KGHSH, LQKENI. CDR3 length equals 13 residues. The V end was cut by 5 bases, the J end by 3 bases, with 11 bases between. CDR3 DNA (partial): TGTGCCAGCTCATCGGACTGGGACTACGAG. This codes for CASSSDWDYE. The entire CDR3 protein reads CASSSDWDYEQYF.

A note on this clone: The CDR3 extends 3 residues past the end of the read, so its final part is completed from the germline J gene. The J gene is TRBJ2-1, the V gene TRBV20-1, with a possible D match to TRBD2 (6 bases). The CDR3 is 13 amino acids. Trimming removed 7 bases from V and 6 bases from J, with 16 bases in between. Germline V gene data show CDR1 as DFQATT and CDR2 as SNEGSKA (reference sequence). This CDR3 is CSVSETGGNEQFF. The CDR3 DNA, read in part, is TGCAGTGTCTCGGAGACCGGGGGCAATGAG.

As to this clone: The read ends 3 residues shy of where the CDR3 ends; the end is completed using the germline J gene. J is TRBJ2-3 and V is TRBV11-3; TRBD1 matches at 9 bases. The CDR3 length is 15 residues. The germline gives CDR1 SGHNT, CDR2 YENEEA. With 5 bases clipped from V and 3 bases from J, the junction kept 6 bases outside the gene matches. CDR3 bases read: TGTGCCAGCAGCCCCGGACAGGGGATAACAGATACG. Protein product: CASSPGQGITDT. The complete CDR3 protein is CASSPGQGITDTQYF.

Worth noting for this clone: The CDR3 extends 3 residues past the end of the read, so its final part is completed from the germline J gene. The gene calls are TRBV29-1 and TRBJ1-2; D is unresolved. V lost 3 bases and J 0 bases, leaving 2 bases between the germline ends. The germline CDR1 and CDR2 sequences are SQVTM and ANQGSEA. CDR3 length: 11 amino acids. The sequenced part of the CDR3 DNA is TGCAGCGTTGACTCTAACTATGGC. Translation: CSVDSNYG. The whole CDR3 reads CSVDSNYGYTF.

About this clone: The read stops 3 residues short of the end of the CDR3; the missing end is completed from the germline J gene. V gene TRBV11-3 combines with J gene TRBJ2-1; possible D gene TRBD2, 5 bases. Looked up from germline, CDR1 is SGHNT and CDR2 is YENEEA. Trimming took off 5 bases at V and 9 bases at J, with 14 bases between the two ends. The CDR3 runs 13 residues. The CDR3: CASSRLADGEQFF. Partial CDR3 DNA: TGTGCCAGCAGCCGTCTAGCTGATGGTGAG.

About this clone itself: The CDR3 extends 3 residues past the end of the read, so its final part is completed from the germline J gene. The rearrangement joins TRBV19 to TRBJ2-2; 7 positions match TRBD2. This CDR3 region has 15 residues. Per the germline V gene, CDR1 is LNHDA and CDR2 is SQIVND (reference sequence). V shed 2 bases, J shed 1 base, and the junction held 1 base outside the gene matches. The part of the CDR3 DNA that was read is TGTGCCAGTAGTATACCTAGCGGGAACACCGGGGAG. Its protein product is CASSIPSGNTGE. Given in full, the CDR3 is CASSIPSGNTGELFF.

Note on this clone: The CDR3 extends 3 residues past the end of the read, so its final part is completed from the germline J gene. The rearrangement joins TRBV13 to TRBJ2-2; D might be TRBD2 (5 bases). The CDR3 has 12 residues. Germline assignment: CDR1 PRHDT and CDR2 FYEKMQ (reference sequence). Trimming left V 5 bases short and J 6 bases short, with 7 bases between. CDR3 bases read: TGTGCCAGCAGCGCCGGGGCCGGGGAG. It specifies CASSAGAGE. Given in full, the CDR3 is CASSAGAGELFF.

To note about this clone: Read data end 3 residues before the CDR3 end; the end is taken from the germline J gene. This rearrangement joins TRBV20-1 to TRBJ2-1; D not resolved. This CDR3 region has 13 residues. The ends were cut back, 3 bases at V and 0 bases at J, with 6 bases in the middle. Germline CDR1 DFQATT, CDR2 SNEGSKA (reference sequence). CDR3 sequence reads: CSASYSSYNEQFF. The covered CDR3 bases are TGCAGTGCTAGTTACAGCTCCTACAATGAG.

About this clone itself: The read stops 3 residues short of the end of the CDR3; the missing end is completed from the germline J gene. J is TRBJ2-7 and V is TRBV20-1, with TRBD1 matching over 9 bases. Germline V CDR1 and CDR2: DFQATT, SNEGSKA (reference sequence). The CDR3 has 13 amino acids. J gave up 3 bases and V 2 bases, and 2 bases lay outside the gene matches. Partial CDR3 DNA: TGCAGTGCTAGAACAGGGGGCGGCTACGAG. Translating gives CSARTGGGYE. The whole CDR3 reads CSARTGGGYEQYF.

Of note for this clone: The read falls 3 residues short of the CDR3 end, and the missing part is taken from the germline J gene. The rearrangement uses TRBV11-3 and TRBJ2-3; either TRBD1 or TRBD2 may supply D (5 bases each). The ends were cut back, 5 bases at V and 2 bases at J, with 14 bases in the middle. Germline CDR1 and CDR2: SGHNT and YENEEA. The CDR3 has 15 amino acids. The covered CDR3 bases are TGTGCCAGCAGCCCAGGGAGTTATGTCACAGATACG. Protein product: CASSPGSYVTDT. The full-length CDR3 reads as CASSPGSYVTDTQYF. Supplemented by reference TRBV11-3 and TRBJ2-3, the full variable domain reads EAGVVQSPRYKIIEKKQPVAFWCNPISGHNTLYWYLQNLGQGPELLIRYENEEAVDDSQLPKDRFSAERLKGVDSTLKIQPAELGDSAVYLCASSPGSYVTDTQYFGPGTRLTVL.

CDR3 sequence: CASSRANRNTEAFF. CDR3 DNA, as far as it was read: TGTGCCAGCAGTCGTGCGAATCGGAACACTGAA. The chain carries TRBV7-2 and TRBJ1-1; no reliable D call. The read gets to within 3 residues of the CDR3 end, and the germline J gene fills in the rest. The ends were cut back, 6 bases at V and 1 base at J, with 12 bases in the middle. The CDR3 is made up of 14 amino acids. Germline assignment: CDR1 SGHTA and CDR2 FQGNSA.

Partial CDR3 DNA: TGTGCCAGCAGTTCCCAGACTAGTTGGCAAGAGACG. It is translated as CASSSQTSWQET. The complete CDR3 protein is CASSSQTSWQETQYF. The V and J genes are TRBV28 and TRBJ2-3; a possible D gene is TRBD2 (6 bases). From the germline J gene comes the end of the CDR3, since the read stops 3 residues before it. The CDR3 contains 15 residues. Germline CDR1 reads MDHEN; CDR2 reads SYDVKM.

Regarding this clone: The missing CDR3 end, 3 residues past where the read stops, is filled in from the germline J gene. The chain links TRBV6-1 to TRBJ2-2; 7 bases map to TRBD2. V trimming: 2 bases; J trimming: 5 bases; junction bases outside the gene matches: 11. The CDR3 runs to 17 residues. Per germline, CDR1 MNHNS and CDR2 SASEGT. The sequenced part of the CDR3 DNA is TGTGCCAGCAGTGAAATTCGTGGTAGGCGGGGGACCGGGGAG. The encoded protein is CASSEIRGRRGTGE. The full CDR3 protein is CASSEIRGRRGTGELFF.